The 14 T cell receptor beta chains listed next were all sequenced from one sample in a study of shared clonotypes between healthy human individuals. Produced via immunoSEQ multiplex PCR; TCRdb's table is partial and in-frame only. The data show 950,000 to 1,300,000 clones, around 75% seen once. Sequenced sample: memory CD4+ T cells sorted from blood. As to subset: CD45RA-negative fraction. Source of these receptors: a man aged 18 to 30 in good health.

V is TRBV2 and J is TRBJ1-6; TRBD1 might be the D (5 bases). The CDR3 has 15 residues. Per germline, CDR1 SNHLY and CDR2 FYNNEI. V shed 5 bases and J shed 4 bases, with 12 bases lying between them. The CDR3 is CASSPYRLYNSPLHF. In DNA, the CDR3 is TGTGCCAGCAGTCCATACAGGTTGTATAATTCACCCCTCCACTTT.

CDR3 in amino acids: CASSLKPTSGTYNEQFF. Here the CDR3 DNA reads TGTGCCAGCAGCTTAAAACCCACTAGCGGGACGTACAATGAGCAGTTCTTC. This chain uses TRBV7-2 with TRBJ2-1, with 10 bases matching TRBD2. The CDR3 consists of 17 residues. J lost 4 bases, V lost 2 bases, and 8 bases had no gene match. Germline V gene sequence: CDR1 SGHTA, CDR2 FQGNSA.

The gene calls are TRBV19 and TRBJ1-2; D might be TRBD1 (6 bases). V lost 4 bases and J lost 4, with 10 bases in between. In germline, CDR1 is LNHDA, CDR2 SQIVND (reference sequence). The CDR3 has 13 residues. CDR3 residues: CASSKDRSYGYTF. The CDR3 DNA reads TGTGCCAGTAGTAAGGACAGATCCTATGGCTACACCTTC. Complete variable domain (other parts from reference TRBV19 and TRBJ1-2): DGGITQSPKYLFRKEGQNVTLSCEQNLNHDAMYWYRQDPGQGLRLIYYSQIVNDFQKGDIAEGYSVSREKKESFPLTVTSAQKNPTAFYLCASSKDRSYGYTFGSGTRLTVV.

The chain couples TRBV19 to TRBJ2-7, with a tentative D call TRBD1 (5 bases). The V end was cut by 1 base, the J end by 5 bases, with 15 bases between. Germline CDR1 is LNHDA and CDR2 is SQIVND (reference sequence). The CDR3 length is 15 residues. The CDR3 nucleotides are TGTGCCAGTAGTATAGGAGACCCCAGGGTTCACGAGCAGTACTTC. This codes for CASSIGDPRVHEQYF.

The chain recombines TRBV6-5 with TRBJ2-7, with no clear D. The ends were cut back, 0 bases at V and 0 bases at J, with 9 bases in the middle. CDR3 length: 15 amino acids. CDR1 and CDR2 (germline): MNHEY, SVGAGI. CDR3 bases: TGTGCCAGCAGTTACTCCGTCCGGAGCTCCTACGAGCAGTACTTC. This gives the protein CASSYSVRSSYEQYF.

Concerning this clone itself: The sample contains more than one DNA sequence encoding this CDR3. The chain links TRBV9 to TRBJ2-3; maybe TRBD1 (6 bases). Germline V CDR1 and CDR2: SGDLS, YYNGEE. The germline V and J ends were trimmed by 0 bases and 1 base, with 9 bases remaining between them. This CDR3 region has 15 residues. DNA of the CDR3: TGTGCCAGCAGCGTAGGAGGGGGTGGCACAGATACGCAGTATTTT. Its translation: CASSVGGGGTDTQYF.

In this sample, this clone turned up a few times. The chain uses TRBV11-2 and TRBJ1-1; D call uncertain. Germline V gene data show CDR1 as SGHAT and CDR2 as FQNNGV. The CDR3 loop spans 13 amino acids. V gave up 5 bases and J gave up 7 bases, with 14 bases separating them. Written as DNA, the CDR3 is TGTGCCAGCAGCCTACGAAGTGGTATTGAAGCTTTCTTT. The encoded protein is CASSLRSGIEAFF.

CDR3 residues: CASSSDFGNTIYF. CDR3 bases: TGTGCTTCCTCTAGCGATTTTGGAAACACCATATATTTT. The chain couples TRBV7-7 to TRBJ1-3, with D unclear. CDR3 length: 13 amino acids. CDR1 is SSHAT, CDR2 FNYEAQ, per germline (reference sequence).

The rearrangement links TRBV9 to TRBJ2-1; D could derive from TRBD1 or TRBD2 (5 bases each). CDR3 size: 13 residues. Trimming took off 0 bases at V and 10 bases at J, with 11 bases between the two ends. Germline-derived CDR1 and CDR2 are SGDLS and YYNGEE. This CDR3 reads CASSVAPGTEQFF. CDR3 DNA sequence: TGTGCCAGCAGCGTAGCCCCCGGGACCGAGCAGTTCTTC. Combining the CDR3 with reference TRBV9 and TRBJ2-1 gives the whole variable domain DSGVTQTPKHLITATGQRVTLRCSPRSGDLSVYWYQQSLDQGLQFLIQYYNGEERAKGNILERFSAQQFPDLHSELNLSSLELGDSALYFCASSVAPGTEQFFGPGTRLTVL.

The chain employs TRBV4-1 and TRBJ2-7, with D maybe TRBD1 (5 bases). Germline values: CDR1 MGHRA, CDR2 YSYEKL. V lost 6 bases and J lost 2, with 14 bases in between. CDR3 length: 14 residues. CDR3 sequence reads: CASSYRGQAYEQYF. Here the CDR3 DNA reads TGCGCCAGCAGTTATAGGGGCCAAGCCTACGAGCAGTACTTC.

The V call is TRBV6-6, the J call TRBJ1-4; tentatively, D is TRBD1 (5 bases). This CDR3 has 13 residues. V lost 2 bases, J lost 8 bases, and 9 bases lay in between. From germline, CDR1 is MNHNY and CDR2 SVGAGI (reference sequence). The CDR3: CASSYVGGEKLFF. The CDR3 coding sequence is TGTGCCAGCAGTTACGTCGGGGGAGAAAAACTGTTTTTT.

The rearrangement uses TRBV28 and TRBJ2-5, with D maybe TRBD1 (7 bases). This CDR3 spans 15 amino acids. Germline V CDR1 and CDR2: MDHEN, SYDVKM. The V end was cut by 7 bases, the J end by 0 bases, with 15 bases between. DNA for the CDR3: TGTGCCAGCACCTCAGCAGGGGGGTACCAAGAGACCCAGTACTTC. Its translation is CASTSAGGYQETQYF.

This clone was found many times. V gene TRBV19 combines with J gene TRBJ1-5, with D uncertain. Germline V gene sequence: CDR1 LNHDA, CDR2 SQIVND (reference sequence). V shed 6 bases and J shed 2 bases, with 14 bases lying between them. The CDR3 is 15 amino acids. CDR3 amino acids: CASRLGNGGNQPQHF. The CDR3 nucleotides are TGTGCCAGTAGGTTAGGGAACGGCGGCAATCAGCCCCAGCATTTT.

This chain links TRBV1 with TRBJ2-2. TRBV1 is designated a pseudogene. CDR3 length: 16 amino acids. The CDR3 loop reads CTSSQCRQRNTGELFF. CDR3 bases: TGCACCAGCAGCCAATGCCGGCAGAGAAACACCGGGGAGCTGTTTTTT.